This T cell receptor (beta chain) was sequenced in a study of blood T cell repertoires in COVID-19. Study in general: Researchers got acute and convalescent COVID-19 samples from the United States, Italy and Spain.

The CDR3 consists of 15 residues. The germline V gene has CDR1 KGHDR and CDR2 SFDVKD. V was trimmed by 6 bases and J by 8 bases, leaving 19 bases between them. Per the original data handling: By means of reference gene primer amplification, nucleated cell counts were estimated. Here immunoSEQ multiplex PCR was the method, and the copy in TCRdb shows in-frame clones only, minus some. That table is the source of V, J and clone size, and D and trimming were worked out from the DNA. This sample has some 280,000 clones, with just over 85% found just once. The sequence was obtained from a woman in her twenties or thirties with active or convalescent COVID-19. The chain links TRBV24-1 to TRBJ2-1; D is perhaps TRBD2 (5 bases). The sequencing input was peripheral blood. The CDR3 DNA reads TGTGCCACCAGTCCGGGTGGGGAGCGGTTGGATGAGCAGTTCTTC. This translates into CATSPGGERLDEQFF.